This T cell receptor beta chain was obtained from a study of read filtering for tumor transcriptome and immune sequencing. At the level of the study: The cohort had over 16 men and around 15 women aged roughly 40 to 90, mean about 72 years.

Ten or more counts support this clonotype. From around 440 ng of RNA, a library with molecular barcoded alpha/delta and beta/gamma adaptors was made. TCRdb re-called the reads through MiXCR, storing one row per CDR3 protein. The table shows 37,000 or so distinct CDR3 sequences, with 12% to 15% occurring only once. This TCR was sampled from a donor at least 40 years old with multiple myeloma. Sequenced material: a population of CD138-negative cells sorted from bone marrow.

In DNA, the CDR3 is TGTGCCAGCAGTTACCCAGGGGGAGTTGGTGAGCAGTTCTTC. It is translated as CASSYPGGVGEQFF. This rearrangement joins TRBV6-2 or TRBV6-3 to TRBJ2-1, with TRBD1 matching over 7 bases. The CDR3 totals 14 residues. Germline loops: CDR1 MNHEY, CDR2 SVGEGT. The ends lost 2 bases at V and 9 bases at J; junction bases unmatched: 7.